This is a list of T cell receptor beta chains from one sample in a study of blood T cell repertoires in COVID-19. Some clones are missing from TCRdb's copy, which holds only in-frame ones; the method was immunoSEQ multiplex PCR. The table has some 62,000 clones, approximately 80% seen once. Sequences were obtained from peripheral blood. The receptors originated from a man aged 55 to 70 with COVID-19, enrolled during active disease. CDR3s include the opening cysteine and the closing phenylalanine or tryptophan. The D gene is left open where the match is weak. The listing skips clone size in some rows; elsewhere it reads once, few, many or a size class.

CDR3nt: TGTGCCAGCAGCCAAGATGGGCGGGGCGAGCAGTTCTTC; CDR3aa: CASSQDGRGEQFF; j_gene: TRBJ2-1; d_gene: .; v_gene: TRBV3-1/TRBV3-2; abundance: .
CDR3nt: TGTGCCAGCAGTTTCCCGGGCACAGATACGCAGTATTTT; CDR3aa: CASSFPGTDTQYF; j_gene: TRBJ2-3; d_gene: .; v_gene: TRBV11-3; abundance: .
CDR3nt: TGTGCCAGCAGCGCCGAAGGGAGCACCATATATTTT; CDR3aa: CASSAEGSTIYF; j_gene: TRBJ1-3; d_gene: .; v_gene: TRBV9; abundance: .
CDR3nt: TGTGCCAGCAGTCTGGAGATAGATCAGCCCCAGCATTTT; CDR3aa: CASSLEIDQPQHF; j_gene: TRBJ1-5; d_gene: .; v_gene: TRBV6-5; abundance: few
CDR3nt: TGTGCCAGCTCACCACTAAGTCCGGGACAGGGGGCCTACGAGCAGTACTTC; CDR3aa: CASSPLSPGQGAYEQYF; j_gene: TRBJ2-7; d_gene: TRBD1; v_gene: TRBV18; abundance: .
CDR3nt: TGCGCCAGTTGCGGGGGCCTCTGGACAGATACGCAGTATTTT; CDR3aa: CASCGGLWTDTQYF; j_gene: TRBJ2-3; d_gene: .; v_gene: TRBV10-2; abundance: .
CDR3nt: TGTGCCAGCAGCCCCGTGGGGAGGAGGGGGGGCTACGAGCAGTACTTC; CDR3aa: CASSPVGRRGGYEQYF; j_gene: TRBJ2-7; d_gene: .; v_gene: TRBV11-2; abundance: .
CDR3nt: TGTGCCAGTTCCCGGGACAGGGCCACTGAAGCTTTCTTT; CDR3aa: CASSRDRATEAFF; j_gene: TRBJ1-1; d_gene: TRBD1; v_gene: TRBV19; abundance: .
CDR3nt: TGTGCCAGCAGTCCAATTTTTGAGGCCTACGAGCAGTACTTC; CDR3aa: CASSPIFEAYEQYF; j_gene: TRBJ2-7; d_gene: .; v_gene: TRBV5-5; abundance: .
CDR3nt: TGTGCCTGGGACCGCTGGGACAGGGGTGAAAAACTGTTTTTT; CDR3aa: CAWDRWDRGEKLFF; j_gene: TRBJ1-4; d_gene: TRBD1; v_gene: TRBV30; abundance: .
CDR3nt: TGTGCCAGTAGTACTCTGACAGGGGGGGACCTCAATGAGCAGTTCTTC; CDR3aa: CASSTLTGGDLNEQFF; j_gene: TRBJ2-1; d_gene: TRBD1; v_gene: TRBV19; abundance: .
CDR3nt: TGTGCCAGCAGCTTAGGCGGTGGTGAAAAACTGTTTTTT; CDR3aa: CASSLGGGEKLFF; j_gene: TRBJ1-4; d_gene: .; v_gene: TRBV7-9; abundance: few